The present entry profiles one T cell receptor (beta chain) with its context. The target antigen is unknown. The source of the sample is a study of blood T cells in healthy people across ages. PCR was performed a second time for roughly 7 to 11 cycles using a sample-barcoded 5' primer and a J-beta primer mix. A 12-random-nucleotide template-switch adaptor tagged each cDNA molecule. TCRdb analysed the 5' RACE reads with MiXCR anew, one entry per CDR3 protein. Among approximately 1.5 million distinct CDR3 sequences listed, around 35% were seen once. Points from the study as a whole: Expanded clonotype shifts may have been confounded, as the donors had an unknown CMV status. The long-lived group displayed more naive CD4+ cells, plus higher diversity, than the aged donors did.

V shed 2 bases, J shed 7 bases, and the junction held 14 bases outside the gene matches. The CDR3 has 18 residues. Germline CDR1 is SNHLY and CDR2 is FYNNEI. Extracted total RNA amounted to at least 5.5 micrograms for each sample. The material sequenced was blood. The receptor's source is a woman in her twenties or thirties in good health. The chain is built from TRBV2 and TRBJ2-1; 10 bases agree with TRBD1. The CDR3 sequence: CASSERLGDRGMLNEQFF. The CDR3 region has the DNA TGTGCCAGCAGTGAACGGCTTGGGGACAGGGGAATGTTAAATGAGCAGTTCTTC.